Presented here are 26 T cell receptor beta chains from one specimen sequenced in a study of cytomegalovirus exposure and HLA in healthy donors. Primers: 60 Vbeta forward and 13 Jbeta reverse. TCRdb's table, derived via immunoSEQ multiplex PCR, lists solely in-frame clones and lacks some. This sample carries approximately 76,000 clones, with about 4.1% going to the ten biggest clones. Sequencing used PBMCs. The receptor set was obtained from a man aged 18 to 29 in good health and CMV-seropositive.

The CDR3 sequence: CASSEGTVPPKAFF. The CDR3 DNA follows: TGTGCCAGCAGCGAAGGGACAGTCCCCCCAAAGGCTTTCTTT. This rearrangement joins TRBV7-9 to TRBJ1-1; 7 bases match TRBD1. Germline V lookup: CDR1 SEHNR, CDR2 FQNEAQ (reference sequence). The V and J ends lost 5 bases and 11 bases, in that order; junction bases with no gene match: 14. This CDR3 is built from 14 residues.

The chain recombines TRBV28 with TRBJ1-1, with a weak D call TRBD1 (6 bases). The CDR3 sequence is 14 residues long. CDR1 is MDHEN and CDR2 is SYDVKM in the germline V gene. The V end was cut by 5 bases, the J end by 3 bases, with 13 bases between. This chain's CDR3 is CASSGGVRDTEAFF. The CDR3 nucleotides read TGTGCCAGCAGTGGGGGCGTCCGGGACACTGAAGCTTTCTTT.

The gene calls are TRBV5-6 and TRBJ1-2, with 7 bases aligning to TRBD1. Germline V gene lookup returns CDR1 SGHDT and CDR2 YYEEEE. The CDR3 runs to 16 residues. V lost 2 bases and J lost 5; bases outside the gene matches: 12. CDR3 bases: TGTGCCAGCAGCTTATCCGGGGACAGCTCTACGTATGGCTACACCTTC. Residues: CASSLSGDSSTYGYTF.

The gene calls are TRBV2 and TRBJ2-5; possibly TRBD2 for D (5 bases). The J call may not be correct, given that the DNA end is closer to TRBJ2-7. Looked up from germline, CDR1 is SNHLY and CDR2 is FYNNEI. The length of the CDR3 is 14 residues. For the CDR3, the DNA is TGTGCCAGCAGGGAGGCGTATGGCAGCTACGAGCAGTACTTC. It codes for CASREAYGSYEQYF.

In nucleotides, the CDR3 is TGTGCCAGCAGGCACGGACAGGGCGAGCGTATAACAGATACGCAGTATTTT. Protein: CASRHGQGERITDTQYF. The chain employs TRBV11-2 and TRBJ2-3; TRBD1 matches at 8 bases. Germline V gene lookup returns CDR1 SGHAT and CDR2 FQNNGV. The CDR3 contains 17 residues. Trimming cost V 6 bases and J 3 bases; bases outside gene matches: 14.

As to this clone: At one end, the junction sequence differs from germline, possibly due to a read error. Other nucleotide sequences from this sample produce the same CDR3. The chain is built from TRBV6-1 and TRBJ2-2; 10 positions match TRBD2. There are 15 residues in the CDR3. Germline V gene sequence: CDR1 MNHNS, CDR2 SASEGT. The CDR3 nucleotides read TGCGCCAGCAGTGATCTAGCGGGGGACACCGGGGAGCTGTTTTTT. Amino acids: CASSDLAGDTGELFF.

Comment on this clone: Other DNA sequences of this sample code for an identical CDR3. V usage is TRBV10-3 and J usage is TRBJ1-1, with D perhaps matching TRBD1 (5 bases). The CDR3 runs to 13 residues. V was clipped by 4 bases and J by 4 bases, with 10 bases between them. Germline V CDR1 and CDR2: ENHRY, SYGVKD. The CDR3 reads CAISGQGGTEAFF. Here the CDR3 DNA reads TGTGCCATCAGTGGCCAGGGTGGCACTGAAGCTTTCTTT.

This chain links TRBV6-5 with TRBJ2-4, with D unclear. The CDR3 contains 13 residues. The germline gives CDR1 MNHEY, CDR2 SVGAGI. V lost 2 bases, J lost 7 bases, and 9 bases lay in between. CDR3 sequence reads: CASSYGFRNIQYF. CDR3 bases: TGTGCCAGCAGTTACGGGTTCAGGAACATTCAGTACTTC.

J is TRBJ1-2 and V is TRBV18; 9 nucleotides match TRBD1. The CDR3 is 13 amino acids. The J segment lost 8 bases and the V segment lost 4 bases, leaving 5 bases of the junction unmatched. Germline V gives CDR1 KGHSH, CDR2 LQKENI. In DNA form, the CDR3 reads TGTGCCAGCTCACAGAGGACAGGGGAAGGCTACACCTTC. Protein sequence: CASSQRTGEGYTF.

The rearrangement uses TRBV5-4 and TRBJ2-7, with 7 bases that match TRBD2. CDR1 is SGHNT and CDR2 is YYREEE in the germline V gene (reference sequence). The junction had 10 bases not matched to a gene; V was cut back by 4 bases and J by 3 bases. CDR3 length: 15 residues. CDR3 region: CASSHKIGGNYEQYF. The CDR3 DNA sequence: TGTGCCAGCAGCCATAAAATCGGGGGGAACTACGAGCAGTACTTC.

V gene TRBV5-4 combines with J gene TRBJ2-3; 8 bases match TRBD1. The CDR3 is 13 amino acids. Germline V lookup: CDR1 SGHNT, CDR2 YYREEE (reference sequence). Trimming cost V 4 bases and J 4 bases; bases outside gene matches: 2. CDR3 in amino acids: CASSLTGADTQYF. The CDR3 DNA follows: TGTGCCAGCAGCCTGACAGGGGCAGATACGCAGTATTTT. Based on the CDR3 plus reference TRBV5-4 and TRBJ2-3, the full variable domain is ETGVTQSPTHLIKTRGQQVTLRCSSQSGHNTVSWYQQALGQGPQFIFQYYREEENGRGNFPPRFSGLQFPNYSSELNVNALELDDSALYLCASSLTGADTQYFGPGTRLTVL.

This chain connects TRBV29-1 to TRBJ2-7; TRBD1 matches at 8 bases. Germline CDR1 reads SQVTM; CDR2 reads ANQGSEA. The CDR3 extends over 13 amino acids. The V and J ends lost 4 bases and 2 bases, in that order; junction bases with no gene match: 4. CDR3 region: CSVGSGQAYEQYF. DNA of the CDR3: TGCAGCGTTGGTTCGGGACAGGCCTACGAGCAGTACTTC.

The chain employs TRBV5-1 and TRBJ1-4; D is ambiguous. CDR1 and CDR2 from the germline V gene are SGHRS and YFSETQ. The CDR3 runs to 16 residues. V lost 3 bases and J 5 bases, leaving 17 bases between the germline ends. Here the CDR3 reads CASSSTLRALNEKLFF. CDR3 coding DNA: TGCGCCAGCAGCTCGACCTTGAGGGCCCTCAATGAAAAACTGTTTTTT. The entire variable domain, with the rest obtained from reference TRBV5-1 and TRBJ1-4, is as follows: KAGVTQTPRYLIKTRGQQVTLSCSPISGHRSVSWYQQTPGQGLQFLFEYFSETQRNKGNFPGRFSGRQFSNSRSEMNVSTLELGDSALYLCASSSTLRALNEKLFFGSGTQLSVL.

V and J are TRBV19 and TRBJ2-5, with TRBD2 as a possible D gene (6 bases). Germline CDR1 is LNHDA and CDR2 is SQIVND (reference sequence). The CDR3 spans 12 residues. V was shortened by 7 bases and J by 4 bases, with 10 bases between the two germline ends. CDR3 region: CASKGGGETQYF. CDR3 bases: TGTGCCAGTAAGGGAGGAGGAGAGACCCAGTACTTC.

The V and J genes are TRBV28 and TRBJ2-5; 10 nucleotides line up with TRBD2. CDR1 is MDHEN and CDR2 is SYDVKM in the germline V gene. The CDR3 is 17 amino acids. After removal of 5 bases from V and 2 bases from J, the junction contained 11 bases not matched to a gene. The CDR3 is CASSPQGAGGPQETQYF. CDR3 DNA sequence: TGTGCCAGCAGTCCCCAGGGAGCGGGGGGGCCTCAAGAGACCCAGTACTTC. The whole variable domain, filled in from reference TRBV28 and TRBJ2-5, reads DVKVTQSSRYLVKRTGEKVFLECVQDMDHENMFWYRQDPGLGLRLIYFSYDVKMKEKGDIPEGYSVSREKKERFSLILESASTNQTSMYLCASSPQGAGGPQETQYFGPGTRLLVL.

This sequence joins TRBV6-1 and TRBJ2-5, with D unclear. CDR3 length: 14 amino acids. Germline lookup yields CDR1 MNHNS and CDR2 SASEGT. Trimming cost V 1 base and J 2 bases, with 8 bases left between them. The CDR3 loop is CASSEGRDQETQYF. CDR3 bases: TGTGCCAGCAGTGAAGGAAGAGATCAAGAGACCCAGTACTTC.

On this clone itself: The junction and the germline gene differ at one end; a read error may be behind it. This chain connects TRBV7-7 to TRBJ2-7; the D gene is possibly TRBD2 (5 bases). This CDR3 is built from 13 residues. The germline gives CDR1 SSHAT, CDR2 FNYEAQ (reference sequence). The CDR3 sequence is CASSQAEGDEQYF. The DNA of the CDR3 is TGTGCTAGCAGCCAGGCCGAGGGCGACGAGCAGTACTTC. The entire variable domain, with the rest obtained from reference TRBV7-7 and TRBJ2-7, is as follows: GAGVSQSPRYKVTKRGQDVTLRCDPISSHATLYWYQQALGQGPEFLTYFNYEAQPDKSGLPSDRFSAERPEGSISTLTIQRTEQRDSAMYRCASSQAEGDEQYFGPGTRLTVT.

As to this clone: The junction departs from germline at one end; a sequencing error may be responsible. The genes are TRBV7-7 and TRBJ1-3; D is possibly TRBD1 (6 bases). The length of the CDR3 is 13 residues. Germline loops: CDR1 SSHAT, CDR2 FNYEAQ (reference sequence). The chain's CDR3 is CASSPTGFDTIYF. In nucleotides, the CDR3 is TGTGCTAGCAGCCCGACAGGTTTCGACACCATATATTTT.

CDR3 bases: TGTGCCAGCAGTGATTTCGACGAGCAGTACTTC. Residues: CASSDFDEQYF. The chain carries TRBV6-1 and TRBJ2-7, with D hard to call. V was cut by 3 bases and J by 5 bases, with 5 bases left in between. Germline assignment: CDR1 MNHNS and CDR2 SASEGT. CDR3 size: 11 residues.

V usage is TRBV4-1 and J usage is TRBJ1-5; perhaps TRBD1 as D (6 bases). Germline V gene sequence: CDR1 MGHRA, CDR2 YSYEKL. CDR3 length: 16 amino acids. The V end lost 0 bases, the J end lost 5 bases, and 14 bases lay between the germline ends. The CDR3 spells CASSQEQGTIDQPQHF. CDR3 bases: TGCGCCAGCAGCCAAGAGCAGGGGACGATAGATCAGCCCCAGCATTTT.

V gene TRBV6-5 combines with J gene TRBJ1-1, with 7 bases fitting TRBD1. This CDR3 has 14 residues. The germline V gene has CDR1 MNHEY and CDR2 SVGAGI. V lost 6 bases and J lost 1; bases outside the gene matches: 5. CDR3 in DNA: TGTGCCAGCAGCCAAGGGGGCTCGAACACTGAAGCTTTCTTT. Protein sequence: CASSQGGSNTEAFF.

The J gene is TRBJ2-5, the V gene TRBV9; weak D call: TRBD2 (5 bases). This CDR3 has 15 amino acids. Germline CDR1 is SGDLS and CDR2 is YYNGEE. Trimming took off 4 bases at V and 5 bases at J, with 18 bases between the two ends. Here the CDR3 DNA reads TGTGCCAGCAGCCCCGAGGGCGTTCTCCGGGAGACCCAGTACTTC. Translated: CASSPEGVLRETQYF. Together with reference TRBV9 and TRBJ2-5, the CDR3 gives the full variable domain: DSGVTQTPKHLITATGQRVTLRCSPRSGDLSVYWYQQSLDQGLQFLIQYYNGEERAKGNILERFSAQQFPDLHSELNLSSLELGDSALYFCASSPEGVLRETQYFGPGTRLLVL.

V gene TRBV5-1 combines with J gene TRBJ1-2, with 9 bases lining up with TRBD1. Germline-derived CDR1 and CDR2 are SGHRS and YFSETQ. V was pared by 3 bases and J by 1 base, with 7 bases of the junction left unmatched. The CDR3 extends over 16 amino acids. This chain's CDR3 is CASSSGTGSLNYGYTF. In DNA, the CDR3 is TGCGCCAGCAGCTCTGGGACAGGGTCCCTTAACTATGGCTACACCTTC.

The rearrangement links TRBV7-2 to TRBJ2-3, with 13 bases that match TRBD2. Trimming at V came to 5 bases and at J to 2 bases, leaving 7 bases not matched to a gene. The CDR3 extends over 17 amino acids. CDR1 is SGHTA and CDR2 is FQGNSA in the germline V gene. In DNA, the CDR3 is TGTGCCAGCAGCATCAGGACTAGCGGGGGCCCCACAGATACGCAGTATTTT. Its translation is CASSIRTSGGPTDTQYF.

CDR3 bases: TGTGCCAGTACCCTTCTAACCCCTTTCGAGCAGCCCCAGCATTTT. It is translated as CASTLLTPFEQPQHF. The chain recombines TRBV21-1 with TRBJ1-5. TRBV21-1 is annotated as a pseudogene. The CDR3 spans 15 residues.

This chain uses TRBV9 with TRBJ2-5, with 7 bases that match TRBD2. After removal of 0 bases from V and 4 bases from J, the junction contained 15 bases not matched to a gene. The V gene's germline CDR1 is SGDLS and CDR2 YYNGEE. The CDR3 runs to 18 residues. The CDR3 sequence: CASSVGGWWTRGLETQYF. CDR3 sequence (DNA): TGTGCCAGCAGCGTAGGAGGGTGGTGGACTAGAGGACTAGAGACCCAGTACTTC.